The 11 T cell receptor beta chains presented below share a single source sample, sequenced in a study of graft-versus-host responses after intestinal transplantation. Sequencing was performed with immunoSEQ multiplex PCR; in TCRdb, only in-frame clones are kept and a portion is missing. The sample includes approximately 25,000 clones, over 85% seen only once; the top ten take around 0.82%. The sample consisted of PBMCs, taken 30 days after intestinal transplant. These receptors came from a human patient who received an intestinal transplant, so some T cells may come from the graft donor.

The chain carries TRBV7-3 and TRBJ2-3; D gene unclear. Germline CDR1 SGHTA, CDR2 FQGTGA. Trimming removed 2 bases from V and 0 bases from J, with 6 bases in between. This CDR3 spans 14 amino acids. The CDR3 DNA follows: TGTGCCAGCAGCTTATTTCCAAGCACAGATACGCAGTATTTT. This sequence encodes CASSLFPSTDTQYF.

The chain links TRBV10-2 to TRBJ2-1; the D gene is possibly TRBD1 (6 bases). Germline V gene data show CDR1 as WSHSY and CDR2 as SAAADI. V was cut by 4 bases and J by 2 bases, with 9 bases left in between. This CDR3 has 14 amino acids. CDR3 in DNA: TGCGCCAGCAGTGGGCAGGGGCCCTACAATGAGCAGTTCTTC. Amino acid sequence: CASSGQGPYNEQFF.

The DNA of the CDR3 is TGTGCCTGGAGTGGGTCCCTTAATCAGCCCCAGCATTTT. As protein: CAWSGSLNQPQHF. This chain uses TRBV30 with TRBJ1-5, with no clear D. This CDR3 is built from 13 residues. Trimming took off 1 base at V and 4 bases at J, with 8 bases between the two ends. Germline V lookup: CDR1 GTSNPN, CDR2 SVGIG (reference sequence).

This clone has a single count. This sequence joins TRBV30 and TRBJ1-3, with D perhaps TRBD1 (6 bases). The germline V gene encodes CDR1 GTSNPN and CDR2 SVGIG (reference sequence). V was shortened by 8 bases and J by 3 bases, with 11 bases between the two germline ends. CDR3 size: 12 residues. The chain's CDR3 is CARGHIGNTIYF. In DNA, the CDR3 is TGTGCCCGGGGACATATTGGAAACACCATATATTTT.

The chain recombines TRBV6-5 with TRBJ2-7, with 7 bases fitting TRBD1. J lost 3 bases, V lost 6 bases, and 8 bases had no gene match. The CDR3 loop spans 14 amino acids. CDR1 MNHEY and CDR2 SVGAGI come from the germline V gene. For the CDR3, the DNA is TGTGCCAGCAGGAACCGGGACAGCCTCTACGAGCAGTACTTC. Translating gives CASRNRDSLYEQYF.

This chain uses TRBV4-1 with TRBJ2-2, with 9 bases fitting TRBD2. The germline gives CDR1 MGHRA, CDR2 YSYEKL. The CDR3 runs to 19 residues. J lost 3 bases, V lost 0 bases, and 11 bases had no gene match. The CDR3 bases are TGCGCCAGCAGCCAAGACCCACCCCGGCGGGGGGGCCACACCGGGGAGCTGTTTTTT. Its translation is CASSQDPPRRGGHTGELFF.

This rearrangement joins TRBV28 to TRBJ2-7; 10 nucleotides line up with TRBD2. Trimming removed 3 bases from V and 1 base from J; junction bases left unmatched: 9. From germline, CDR1 is MDHEN and CDR2 SYDVKM. The CDR3 has 17 amino acids. CDR3 sequence (DNA): TGTGCCAGCAGTTTCAATCCGCGGACTAGCGGTTCCTACGAGCAGTACTTC. This gives the protein CASSFNPRTSGSYEQYF.

The V and J genes are TRBV2 and TRBJ1-6; 8 positions match TRBD1. CDR1 and CDR2 (germline): SNHLY, FYNNEI. This CDR3 contains 16 residues. Germline trimming cut 3 bases from V and 7 bases from J; bases unmatched to any gene: 8. CDR3 nucleotide sequence: TGTGCCAGCAGTGACGAAGGACAGGGCTACAATTCACCCCTCCACTTT. It specifies CASSDEGQGYNSPLHF.

V is TRBV5-1 and J is TRBJ2-7, with no clear D. V lost 3 bases, J lost 5 bases, and 12 bases lay in between. The CDR3 totals 13 residues. Germline V lookup: CDR1 SGHRS, CDR2 YFSETQ. This CDR3 reads CASSSHPKNEQYF. The CDR3 DNA follows: TGCGCCAGCAGCTCCCACCCAAAAAACGAGCAGTACTTC.

The chain employs TRBV6-1 and TRBJ1-1; 8 bases align to TRBD1. V shed 4 bases, J shed 1 base, and the junction held 17 bases outside the gene matches. CDR1 and CDR2 (germline): MNHNS, SASEGT. The CDR3 sequence is 19 residues long. CDR3 region: CASSGYRDRPGGTNTEAFF. The CDR3, as DNA: TGTGCCAGCAGTGGATACCGGGACAGGCCTGGCGGGACGAACACTGAAGCTTTCTTT.

This clone was picked up a small number of times. The chain has TRBV6-1 and TRBJ2-7; D is possibly TRBD2 (6 bases). Germline lookup yields CDR1 MNHNS and CDR2 SASEGT. The CDR3 runs to 16 residues. The V gene lost 4 bases and the J gene lost 2 bases, with 18 bases spanning the gap. CDR3 nucleotides: TGTGCCAGCAGTGCAACGGGACTGAGCCTAACCTACGAGCAGTACTTC. Protein sequence: CASSATGLSLTYEQYF.